This T cell receptor beta chain originates from a study of blood T cell repertoires in COVID-19. For the study at large: Sample material is recorded as cDNA or gDNA derived from T cells, B-cell-depleted T cells, or PBMCs.

There are 15 residues in the CDR3. With V trimmed by 3 bases and J by 0 bases, 6 bases remained unmatched. CDR1 SGHNT and CDR2 YYREEE come from the germline V gene (reference sequence). Per the study methods: The assay estimated nucleated cells by amplifying reference gene primers. Some clones are missing from TCRdb's copy, which holds only in-frame ones; the method was immunoSEQ multiplex PCR. The DNA was the basis for D and trimming; V, J and clone size are from that table. Of over 150,000 clones in the sample, more than 80% were seen once. V gene TRBV5-4 combines with J gene TRBJ2-7; 7 nucleotides align to TRBD2. The source of this sequence is a man in his forties who had recovered from COVID-19. Sequencing was performed on PBMCs or T cells enriched from blood (not recorded which). CDR3 nucleotide sequence: TGTGCCAGCAGCTCTAACGCGGGGGTCTCCTACGAGCAGTACTTC. It codes for CASSSNAGVSYEQYF.